This T cell receptor (beta chain) emerged from a study of beta chain features in type 1 diabetes. General study findings and limits: People with Type 1 diabetes carried modestly yet significantly shorter TCRB CDR3s in all four CD4+ subsets.

Every isolated RNA sample was fully reverse transcribed, so sequencing captured expressed TCRB transcripts. The protocol was immunoSEQ multiplex PCR, while the TCRdb copy is restricted to in-frame clones and leaves out a portion. The profile shows roughly 450,000 clones, roughly 10% of them singletons. Comments on this clone: Its cognate antigen is unknown.

Per donor, one heparinised blood draw averaged approximately 120 mL. Each of the CD4+ naive, central memory, regulatory and stem cell-like memory populations was sorted via CD45RO/CCR7/CD25/CD127/CD95/CD27. The CDR3 runs 14 residues. V was trimmed by 4 bases and J by 4 bases, leaving 11 bases between them. The germline gives CDR1 KGHSH, CDR2 LQKENI. The clonotype was recovered from a young woman in good health. The sample taken for sequencing was naive CD4+ T cells from blood. The chain combines TRBV18 with TRBJ1-5, with D unresolved. CDR3 sequence reads: CASSLTGGNQPQHF. The CDR3 coding sequence is TGTGCCAGCTCACTGACGGGCGGGAATCAGCCCCAGCATTTT.